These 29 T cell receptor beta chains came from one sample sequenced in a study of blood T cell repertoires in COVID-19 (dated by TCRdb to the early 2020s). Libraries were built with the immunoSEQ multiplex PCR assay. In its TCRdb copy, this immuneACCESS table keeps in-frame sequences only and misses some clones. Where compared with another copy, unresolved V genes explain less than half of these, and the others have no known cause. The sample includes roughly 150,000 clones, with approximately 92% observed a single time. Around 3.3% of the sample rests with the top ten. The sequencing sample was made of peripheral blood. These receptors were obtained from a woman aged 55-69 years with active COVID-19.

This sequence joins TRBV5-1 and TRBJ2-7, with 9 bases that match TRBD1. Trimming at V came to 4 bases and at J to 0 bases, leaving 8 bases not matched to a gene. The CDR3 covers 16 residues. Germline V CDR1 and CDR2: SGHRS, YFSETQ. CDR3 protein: CASSPPGDRASYEQYF. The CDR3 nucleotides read TGCGCCAGCAGCCCCCCGGGGGACAGGGCCTCCTACGAGCAGTACTTC. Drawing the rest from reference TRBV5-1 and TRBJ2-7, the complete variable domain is KAGVTQTPRYLIKTRGQQVTLSCSPISGHRSVSWYQQTPGQGLQFLFEYFSETQRNKGNFPGRFSGRQFSNSRSEMNVSTLELGDSALYLCASSPPGDRASYEQYFGPGTRLTVT.

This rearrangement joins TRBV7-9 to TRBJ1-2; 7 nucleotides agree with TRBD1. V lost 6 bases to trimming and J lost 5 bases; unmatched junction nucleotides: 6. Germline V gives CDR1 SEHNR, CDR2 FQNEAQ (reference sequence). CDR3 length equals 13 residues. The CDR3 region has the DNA TGTGCCAGCAGTCAACAGGGGCCTTATGGCTACACCTTC. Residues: CASSQQGPYGYTF.

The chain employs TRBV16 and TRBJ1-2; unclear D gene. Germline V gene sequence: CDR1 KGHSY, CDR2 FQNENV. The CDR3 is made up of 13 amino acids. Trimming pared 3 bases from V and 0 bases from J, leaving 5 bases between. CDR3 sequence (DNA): TGTGCCAGCAGCCACGGTTCTAACTATGGCTACACCTTC. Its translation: CASSHGSNYGYTF.

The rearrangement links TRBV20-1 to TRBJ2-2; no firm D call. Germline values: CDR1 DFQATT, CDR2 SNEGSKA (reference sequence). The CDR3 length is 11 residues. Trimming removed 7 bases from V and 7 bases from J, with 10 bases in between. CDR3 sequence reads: CSVEFDGELFF. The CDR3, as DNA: TGCAGTGTGGAGTTTGACGGGGAGCTGTTTTTT.

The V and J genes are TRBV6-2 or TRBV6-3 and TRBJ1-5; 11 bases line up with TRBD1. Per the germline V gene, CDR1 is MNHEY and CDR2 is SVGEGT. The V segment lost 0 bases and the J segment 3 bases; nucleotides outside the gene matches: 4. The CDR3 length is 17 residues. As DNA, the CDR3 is TGTGCCAGCAGTTACTCCTGGGACAGGGGGATCAATCAGCCCCAGCATTTT. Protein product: CASSYSWDRGINQPQHF.

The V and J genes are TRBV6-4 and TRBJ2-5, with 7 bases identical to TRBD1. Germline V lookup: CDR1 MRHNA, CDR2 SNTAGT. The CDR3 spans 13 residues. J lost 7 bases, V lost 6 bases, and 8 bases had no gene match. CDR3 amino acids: CASSPEGAGTQYF. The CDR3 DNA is TGTGCCAGCAGCCCAGAGGGGGCCGGGACCCAGTACTTC.

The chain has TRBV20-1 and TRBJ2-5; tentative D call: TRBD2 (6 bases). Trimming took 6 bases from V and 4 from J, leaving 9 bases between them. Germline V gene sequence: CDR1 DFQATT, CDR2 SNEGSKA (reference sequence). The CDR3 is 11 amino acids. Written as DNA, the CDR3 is TGCAGTGCCCTACTAGCAGAGACCCAGTACTTC. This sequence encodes CSALLAETQYF.

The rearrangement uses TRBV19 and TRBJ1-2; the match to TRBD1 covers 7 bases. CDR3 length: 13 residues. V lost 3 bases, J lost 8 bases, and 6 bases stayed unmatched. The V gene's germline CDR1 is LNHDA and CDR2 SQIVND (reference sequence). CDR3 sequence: CASSIKGAEGYTF. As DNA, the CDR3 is TGTGCCAGTAGTATCAAGGGGGCGGAAGGCTACACCTTC.

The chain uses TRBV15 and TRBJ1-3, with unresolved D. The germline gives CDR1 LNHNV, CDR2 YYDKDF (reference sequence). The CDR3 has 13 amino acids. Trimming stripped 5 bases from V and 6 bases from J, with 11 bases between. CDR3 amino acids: CATSPHGANTIYF. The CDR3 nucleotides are TGTGCCACCAGCCCCCACGGAGCAAACACCATATATTTT.

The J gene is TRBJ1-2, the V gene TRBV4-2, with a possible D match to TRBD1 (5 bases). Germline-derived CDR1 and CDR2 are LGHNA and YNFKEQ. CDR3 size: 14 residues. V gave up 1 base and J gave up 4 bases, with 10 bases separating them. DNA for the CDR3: TGTGCCAGCAGCCAAGGAGACAGAATCTATGGCTACACCTTC. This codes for CASSQGDRIYGYTF.

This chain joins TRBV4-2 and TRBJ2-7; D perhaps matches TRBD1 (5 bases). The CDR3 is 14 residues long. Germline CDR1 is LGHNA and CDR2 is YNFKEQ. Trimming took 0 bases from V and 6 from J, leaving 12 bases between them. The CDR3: CASSQDRAMGEQYF. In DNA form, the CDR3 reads TGTGCCAGCAGCCAAGACAGGGCTATGGGCGAGCAGTACTTC.

The CDR3 sequence: CASSSSLGQFNQPQHF. In DNA, the CDR3 is TGTGCCAGTAGTTCGTCCTTGGGACAGTTTAATCAGCCCCAGCATTTT. This sequence joins TRBV19 and TRBJ1-5, with 7 bases lining up with TRBD1. CDR1 is LNHDA, CDR2 SQIVND, per germline (reference sequence). The CDR3 loop spans 16 amino acids. Trimming cost V 5 bases and J 4 bases; bases outside gene matches: 11.

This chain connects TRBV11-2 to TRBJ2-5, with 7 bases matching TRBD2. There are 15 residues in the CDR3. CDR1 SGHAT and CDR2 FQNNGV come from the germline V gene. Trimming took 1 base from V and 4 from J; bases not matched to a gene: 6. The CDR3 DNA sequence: TGTGCCAGCAGCTTAGGGCGCTGGGAGGGAGAGACCCAGTACTTC. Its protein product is CASSLGRWEGETQYF.

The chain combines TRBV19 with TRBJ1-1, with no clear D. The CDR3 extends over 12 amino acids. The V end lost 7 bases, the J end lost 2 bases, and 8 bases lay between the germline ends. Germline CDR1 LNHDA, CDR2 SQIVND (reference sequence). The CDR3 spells CASTTVNTEAFF. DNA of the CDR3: TGTGCCAGTACCACGGTAAACACTGAAGCTTTCTTT.

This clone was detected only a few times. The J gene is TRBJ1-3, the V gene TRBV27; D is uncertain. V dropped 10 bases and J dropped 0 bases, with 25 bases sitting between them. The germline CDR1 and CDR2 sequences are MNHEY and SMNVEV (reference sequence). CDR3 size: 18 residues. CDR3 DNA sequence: TGTGCCACATCACTCGTCCTAGGAGTTTTGCTCTCTGGAAACACCATATATTTT. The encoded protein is CATSLVLGVLLSGNTIYF.

CDR3 region: CASSYVGLTNEKLFF. The CDR3, as DNA: TGTGCCAGCAGTTACGTCGGGTTAACTAATGAAAAACTGTTTTTT. The rearrangement uses TRBV6-5 and TRBJ1-4; D uncertain. CDR3 length equals 15 residues. Germline loops: CDR1 MNHEY, CDR2 SVGAGI. The V gene lost 2 bases and the J gene lost 1 base, with 8 bases spanning the gap.

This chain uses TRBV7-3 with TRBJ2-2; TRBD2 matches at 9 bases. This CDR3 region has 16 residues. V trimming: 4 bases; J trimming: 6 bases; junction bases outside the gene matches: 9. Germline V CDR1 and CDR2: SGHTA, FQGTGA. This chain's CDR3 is CASSSPLAGVPGELFF. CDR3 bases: TGTGCCAGCAGCTCCCCATTAGCGGGAGTACCCGGGGAGCTGTTTTTT.

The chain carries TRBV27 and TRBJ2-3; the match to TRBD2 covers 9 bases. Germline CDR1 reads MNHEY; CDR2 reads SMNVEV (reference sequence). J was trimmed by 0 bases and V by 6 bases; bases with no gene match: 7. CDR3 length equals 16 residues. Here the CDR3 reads CASSRRGRDSTDTQYF. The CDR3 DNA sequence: TGTGCCAGCAGCCGACGCGGGAGGGATAGCACAGATACGCAGTATTTT.

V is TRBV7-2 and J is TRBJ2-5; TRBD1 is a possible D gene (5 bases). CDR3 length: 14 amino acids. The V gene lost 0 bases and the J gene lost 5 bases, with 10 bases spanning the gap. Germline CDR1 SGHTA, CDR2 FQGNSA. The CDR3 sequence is CASSLAGKGETQYF. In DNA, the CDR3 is TGTGCCAGCAGCTTAGCAGGCAAGGGGGAGACCCAGTACTTC.

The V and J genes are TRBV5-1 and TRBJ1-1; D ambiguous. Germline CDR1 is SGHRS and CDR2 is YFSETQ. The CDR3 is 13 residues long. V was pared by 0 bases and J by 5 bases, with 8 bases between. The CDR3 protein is CASSLDLSTEAFF. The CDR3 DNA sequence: TGCGCCAGCAGCTTGGATCTGAGTACTGAAGCTTTCTTT. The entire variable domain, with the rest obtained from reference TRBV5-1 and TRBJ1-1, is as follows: KAGVTQTPRYLIKTRGQQVTLSCSPISGHRSVSWYQQTPGQGLQFLFEYFSETQRNKGNFPGRFSGRQFSNSRSEMNVSTLELGDSALYLCASSLDLSTEAFFGQGTRLTVV.

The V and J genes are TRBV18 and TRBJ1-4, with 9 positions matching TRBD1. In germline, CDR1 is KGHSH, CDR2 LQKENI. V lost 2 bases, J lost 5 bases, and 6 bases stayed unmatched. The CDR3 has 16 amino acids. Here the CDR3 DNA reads TGTGCCAGCTCACCAATTGGACAGGGGCCGAATGAAAAACTGTTTTTT. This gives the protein CASSPIGQGPNEKLFF.

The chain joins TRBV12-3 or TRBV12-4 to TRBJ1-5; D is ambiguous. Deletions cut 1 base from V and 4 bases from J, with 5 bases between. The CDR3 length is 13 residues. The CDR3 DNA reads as TGTGCCAGCAGTTTAGAGCGAAATCAGCCCCAGCATTTT. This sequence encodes CASSLERNQPQHF.

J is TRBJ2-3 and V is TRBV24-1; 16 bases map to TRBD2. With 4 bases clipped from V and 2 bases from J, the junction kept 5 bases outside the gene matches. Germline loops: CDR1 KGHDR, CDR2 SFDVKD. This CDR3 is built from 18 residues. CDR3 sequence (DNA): TGTGCCACCAGTGACGGGGGGACTAGCGGGAGGGTCACAGATACGCAGTATTTT. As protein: CATSDGGTSGRVTDTQYF.

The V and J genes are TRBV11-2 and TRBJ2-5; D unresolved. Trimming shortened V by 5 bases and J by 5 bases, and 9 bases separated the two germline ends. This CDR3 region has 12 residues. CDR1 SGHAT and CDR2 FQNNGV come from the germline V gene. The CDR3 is CASSSARETQYF. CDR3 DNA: TGTGCCAGCAGCAGCGCGAGGGAGACCCAGTACTTC.

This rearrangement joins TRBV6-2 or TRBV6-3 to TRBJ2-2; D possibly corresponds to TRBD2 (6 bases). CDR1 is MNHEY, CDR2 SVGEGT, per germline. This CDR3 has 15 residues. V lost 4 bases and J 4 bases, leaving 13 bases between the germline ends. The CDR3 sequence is CASSFGGTGTGELFF. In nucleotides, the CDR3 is TGTGCCAGCAGTTTTGGCGGGACGGGCACCGGGGAGCTGTTTTTT.

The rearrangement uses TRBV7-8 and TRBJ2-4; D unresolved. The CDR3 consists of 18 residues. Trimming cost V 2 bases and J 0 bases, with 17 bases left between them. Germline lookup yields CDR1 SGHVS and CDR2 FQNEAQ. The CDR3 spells CASSLYEWAMLAKNIQYF. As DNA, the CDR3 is TGTGCCAGCAGCTTATACGAGTGGGCAATGCTAGCCAAAAACATTCAGTACTTC.

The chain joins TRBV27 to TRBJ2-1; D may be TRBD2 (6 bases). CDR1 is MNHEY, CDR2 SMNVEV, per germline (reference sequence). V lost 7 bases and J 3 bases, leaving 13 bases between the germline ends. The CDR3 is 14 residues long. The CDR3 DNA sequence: TGTGCCAGCAACAGCGGAGCGGGCTACAATGAGCAGTTCTTC. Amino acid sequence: CASNSGAGYNEQFF.

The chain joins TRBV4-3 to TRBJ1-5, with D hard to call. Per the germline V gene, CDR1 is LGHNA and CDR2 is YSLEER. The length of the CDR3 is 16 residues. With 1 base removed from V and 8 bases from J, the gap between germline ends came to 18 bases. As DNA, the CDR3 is TGCGCCAGCAGCCAAGGCTTCGGGGTCCTATCAGAGCCCCAGCATTTT. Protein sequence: CASSQGFGVLSEPQHF.

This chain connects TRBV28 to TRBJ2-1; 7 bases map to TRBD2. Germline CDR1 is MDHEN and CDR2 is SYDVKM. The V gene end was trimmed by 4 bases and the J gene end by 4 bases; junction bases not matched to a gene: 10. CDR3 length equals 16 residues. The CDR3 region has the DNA TGTGCCAGCAGTTCGCTTTGGGCGGGGGATTACAATGAGCAGTTCTTC. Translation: CASSSLWAGDYNEQFF.